Included here is one T cell receptor (beta chain) sequence, with context. The record originates from a study of T cells after yellow fever vaccination. Study-wide results and limits: Primary-vaccination clones mostly resurfaced post-booster (just under 98% CD4, roughly 90% CD8). A weaker secondary response peaked on day 5, the primary on day 15.

Each CDR3 protein gets one entry after TCRdb re-called the 5' RACE reads with MiXCR. The sample has about 85,000 distinct CDR3 sequences; 13% are singletons. Germline-derived CDR1 and CDR2 are SGHKS and YYEKEE (reference sequence). The CDR3 totals 14 residues. Trimming left V 0 bases short and J 5 bases short, with 11 bases between. The sample was CD8+ T cells not binding an NS4B(214-222) dextramer, sorted from PBMCs, taken about 21 days after the first yellow fever vaccination. This receptor was obtained from a man younger than 30 who received the YFV17D yellow fever vaccine. This chain joins TRBV5-5 and TRBJ1-1; D is perhaps TRBD1 (6 bases). CDR3: CASSLGRGCTEAFF. The CDR3 DNA sequence: TGTGCCAGCAGCTTGGGCAGGGGATGTACTGAAGCTTTCTTT.